Listed here are 2 T cell receptor beta chains from one sample, sequenced in a study of identical twins. Each CDR3 protein is one row after TCRdb ran MiXCR on the 5' RACE reads. Of about 290,000 distinct CDR3 sequences listed, 7.5% to 9.5% were seen once; the top ten hold 5.5% to 9%. The sample was also reused in another study, on yellow fever vaccine responses in identical twins.

The material sequenced was CD8+ T cells sorted from blood. The receptors were gathered from a woman between 18 and 29 years old in good health.

Ten or more counts support this clonotype. The chain uses TRBV29-1 and TRBJ2-5; 11 bases match TRBD1. The CDR3 consists of 19 residues. The V segment lost 6 bases and the J segment 5 bases; nucleotides outside the gene matches: 23. The germline V gene encodes CDR1 SQVTM and CDR2 ANQGSEA. CDR3 nucleotides: TGCAGCGTCAATGGGATCGAGGACAGGGGGCCAAGCCCATGGGAGACCCAGTACTTC. This gives the protein CSVNGIEDRGPSPWETQYF.

The chain combines TRBV19 with TRBJ2-1, with D unclear. The CDR3 is 16 residues long. The germline V gene encodes CDR1 LNHDA and CDR2 SQIVND (reference sequence). V was pared by 5 bases and J by 2 bases, with 16 bases between. The CDR3 DNA sequence: TGTGCCAGTAGTCCCCCCCTAGTTAGGCCCTACAATGAGCAGTTCTTC. Protein sequence: CASSPPLVRPYNEQFF.